This T cell receptor (beta chain) was sequenced for a study of cytomegalovirus exposure and HLA in healthy donors. 60 Vbeta and 13 Jbeta primers were used in PCR. TCRdb's copy holds only in-frame clones and misses some; the assay was immunoSEQ multiplex PCR. The table shows about 160,000 clones, with roughly 65% occurring only once. Germline V gene lookup returns CDR1 ENHRY and CDR2 SYGVKD. V lost 2 bases and J 2 bases, leaving 22 bases between the germline ends. The CDR3 totals 19 residues. This clone was detected once. The chain couples TRBV10-3 to TRBJ1-5; a weak D match, TRBD1 (5 bases). Material for sequencing was PBMCs. This receptor was taken from a man between 18 and 29 years old in good health and CMV-seropositive. The CDR3 DNA reads TGTGCCATCAGTGAGGAACGGATGGGGGGTCTTAGGGGCAATCAGCCCCAGCATTTT. It translates to CAISEERMGGLRGNQPQHF.